This is a list of T cell receptor beta chains from one sample in a study of blood T cell repertoires in COVID-19. Using immunoSEQ multiplex PCR, the repertoire was profiled, and TCRdb retains in-frame clones only, with some absent. The profile shows 200,000 or so clones, about 85% of them singletons. The sequenced sample consisted of PBMCs or T cells enriched from blood (not recorded which). Receptors were obtained from a woman aged 25 to 39 who had recovered from COVID-19. The CDR3 runs from the conserved cysteine through the conserved F or W. Each record gives: D gene, J gene, clone size, V gene, CDR3 protein, CDR3 DNA. D genes are given only for firm matches. Size is omitted from some rows. Given values are once, few, many or a class for expanded clones.

D gene: -; J gene: TRBJ1-4; clone size: -; V gene: TRBV29-1; CDR3 protein: CSVAWGPVEKLFF; CDR3 DNA: TGCAGCGTTGCTTGGGGGCCAGTTGAAAAACTGTTTTTT
D gene: -; J gene: TRBJ1-1; clone size: -; V gene: TRBV9; CDR3 protein: CASSVAPRADTEAFF; CDR3 DNA: TGTGCCAGCAGCGTAGCCCCCAGGGCTGACACTGAAGCTTTCTTT
D gene: -; J gene: TRBJ1-3; clone size: -; V gene: TRBV15; CDR3 protein: CATREGGPGNTIYF; CDR3 DNA: TGTGCCACCAGGGAGGGGGGGCCTGGAAACACCATATATTTT
D gene: -; J gene: TRBJ1-1; clone size: -; V gene: TRBV23-1; CDR3 protein: CASSQRCATEAFF; CDR3 DNA: TGCGCCAGCAGTCAGCGGTGCGCCACTGAAGCTTTCTTT
D gene: TRBD1; J gene: TRBJ2-3; clone size: -; V gene: TRBV24-1; CDR3 protein: CATSDSGTGGTDTQYF; CDR3 DNA: TGTGCCACCAGTGATTCCGGGACAGGGGGCACAGATACGCAGTATTTT
D gene: TRBD1; J gene: TRBJ2-7; clone size: -; V gene: TRBV19; CDR3 protein: CASSISRGQRLSGEQYF; CDR3 DNA: TGTGCCAGTAGTATAAGTAGGGGACAGAGGCTCTCCGGCGAGCAGTACTTC
D gene: -; J gene: TRBJ2-2; clone size: -; V gene: TRBV19; CDR3 protein: CASKTGEFDTGELFF; CDR3 DNA: TGTGCCAGTAAGACAGGAGAATTTGACACCGGGGAGCTGTTTTTT
D gene: TRBD1; J gene: TRBJ1-4; clone size: once; V gene: TRBV29-1; CDR3 protein: CSAVQGFFKNRRKLFF; CDR3 DNA: TGCAGCGCTGTACAGGGGTTTTTCAAGAACAGACGAAAACTGTTTTTT
D gene: -; J gene: TRBJ1-1; clone size: -; V gene: TRBV2; CDR3 protein: CASSEEIGRAEPEAFF; CDR3 DNA: TGTGCCAGCAGTGAAGAAATTGGCAGGGCAGAGCCTGAAGCTTTCTTT
D gene: TRBD2; J gene: TRBJ2-3; clone size: -; V gene: TRBV4-1; CDR3 protein: CASSQAGGPVADTQYF; CDR3 DNA: TGCGCCAGCAGCCAAGCGGGAGGGCCGGTCGCAGATACGCAGTATTTT
D gene: -; J gene: TRBJ2-1; clone size: once; V gene: TRBV7-8; CDR3 protein: CASSLEEAGNNEQFF; CDR3 DNA: TGTGCCAGCAGCTTAGAGGAGGCGGGAAACAATGAGCAGTTCTTC
D gene: -; J gene: TRBJ2-7; clone size: -; V gene: TRBV2; CDR3 protein: CASSGTPLYEQYF; CDR3 DNA: TGTGCCAGCAGTGGAACACCTCTCTACGAGCAGTACTTC
D gene: -; J gene: TRBJ1-4; clone size: -; V gene: TRBV4-3; CDR3 protein: CASSQRRKEKLFF; CDR3 DNA: TGCGCCAGCAGCCAAAGGAGGAAAGAAAAACTGTTTTTT
D gene: -; J gene: TRBJ2-5; clone size: once; V gene: TRBV19; CDR3 protein: CASSPGQVIPGGETQYF; CDR3 DNA: TGTGCCAGTAGCCCGGGACAGGTTATCCCCGGGGGGGAGACCCAGTACTTC
D gene: -; J gene: TRBJ1-5; clone size: -; V gene: TRBV12-3/TRBV12-4; CDR3 protein: CASSFIDQPQHF; CDR3 DNA: TGTGCCAGCAGTTTTATAGATCAGCCCCAGCATTTT
D gene: -; J gene: TRBJ1-6; clone size: -; V gene: TRBV19; CDR3 protein: CATPEDRDNSPLHF; CDR3 DNA: TGTGCCACCCCTGAGGACAGAGATAATTCACCCCTCCACTTT
D gene: TRBD1; J gene: TRBJ1-2; clone size: -; V gene: TRBV4-3; CDR3 protein: CASSQAQDRANGYTF; CDR3 DNA: TGCGCCAGCAGCCAGGCTCAAGACAGGGCCAATGGCTACACCTTC
D gene: -; J gene: TRBJ1-6; clone size: -; V gene: TRBV7-8; CDR3 protein: CASSPPNSPLHF; CDR3 DNA: TGTGCCAGCAGCCCCCCGAATTCACCCCTCCACTTT
D gene: -; J gene: TRBJ1-1; clone size: -; V gene: TRBV7-3; CDR3 protein: CASSLQGKGNTEAFF; CDR3 DNA: TGTGCCAGCAGCCTCCAGGGGAAGGGGAACACTGAAGCTTTCTTT
D gene: TRBD1; J gene: TRBJ1-5; clone size: -; V gene: TRBV7-8; CDR3 protein: CASSPRTGGDQPQHF; CDR3 DNA: TGTGCCAGCAGCCCGAGGACAGGGGGCGATCAGCCCCAGCATTTT
D gene: TRBD1; J gene: TRBJ1-2; clone size: -; V gene: TRBV29-1; CDR3 protein: CSVAGGPLNYGYTF; CDR3 DNA: TGCAGCGTTGCAGGGGGCCCATTGAACTATGGCTACACCTTC
D gene: -; J gene: TRBJ1-1; clone size: -; V gene: TRBV6-5; CDR3 protein: CASSYKPGRTEAFF; CDR3 DNA: TGTGCCAGCAGCTACAAGCCAGGGCGGACTGAAGCTTTCTTT
D gene: TRBD1; J gene: TRBJ2-2; clone size: -; V gene: TRBV19; CDR3 protein: CASRGQGAAGELFF; CDR3 DNA: TGTGCCAGTAGGGGACAGGGGGCGGCCGGGGAGCTGTTTTTT
D gene: TRBD2; J gene: TRBJ2-5; clone size: -; V gene: TRBV25-1; CDR3 protein: CASSEWGGETQYF; CDR3 DNA: TGTGCCAGCAGTGAATGGGGGGGAGAGACCCAGTACTTC
D gene: -; J gene: TRBJ1-4; clone size: -; V gene: TRBV4-2; CDR3 protein: CASSQDRREQSNEKLFF; CDR3 DNA: TGTGCCAGCAGCCAAGATCGGAGGGAACAAAGCAATGAAAAACTGTTTTTT
D gene: TRBD1; J gene: TRBJ1-2; clone size: -; V gene: TRBV29-1; CDR3 protein: CSVGTGDYGYTF; CDR3 DNA: TGCAGCGTAGGGACAGGGGACTATGGCTACACCTTC
D gene: TRBD2; J gene: TRBJ2-1; clone size: few; V gene: TRBV6-4; CDR3 protein: CASSDSSGGANEQFF; CDR3 DNA: TGTGCCAGCAGTGACTCTAGCGGGGGGGCCAATGAGCAGTTCTTC
D gene: -; J gene: TRBJ1-5; clone size: few; V gene: TRBV19; CDR3 protein: CASSISGHYNQPQHF; CDR3 DNA: TGTGCCAGTAGTATATCGGGACACTACAATCAGCCCCAGCATTTT
D gene: -; J gene: TRBJ2-3; clone size: once; V gene: TRBV24-1; CDR3 protein: CATSDLGDDTQYF; CDR3 DNA: TGTGCCACCAGTGATTTAGGGGATGATACGCAGTATTTT
D gene: -; J gene: TRBJ1-5; clone size: -; V gene: TRBV2; CDR3 protein: CASRGGSNQPQHF; CDR3 DNA: TGTGCCAGCAGGGGCGGGAGCAATCAGCCCCAGCATTTT
D gene: -; J gene: TRBJ2-7; clone size: -; V gene: TRBV29-1; CDR3 protein: CSVEEWSKGRIYEQYF; CDR3 DNA: TGCAGCGTTGAAGAGTGGTCGAAGGGGCGGATTTACGAGCAGTACTTC
D gene: -; J gene: TRBJ1-1; clone size: -; V gene: TRBV19; CDR3 protein: CASSPARVANTEAFF; CDR3 DNA: TGTGCCAGTAGTCCCGCTAGAGTAGCGAACACTGAAGCTTTCTTT
D gene: TRBD1; J gene: TRBJ1-5; clone size: -; V gene: TRBV7-2; CDR3 protein: CASSIGTGNQPQHF; CDR3 DNA: TGTGCCAGCAGCATCGGGACAGGGAATCAGCCCCAGCATTTT
D gene: -; J gene: TRBJ2-1; clone size: once; V gene: TRBV18; CDR3 protein: CASSPSTSPYNEQFF; CDR3 DNA: TGTGCCAGCTCACCTTCTACTAGCCCCTACAATGAGCAGTTCTTC
D gene: -; J gene: TRBJ2-1; clone size: -; V gene: TRBV6-1; CDR3 protein: CASSEQLDRYNEQFF; CDR3 DNA: TGTGCCAGCAGTGAACAGTTAGACAGATACAATGAGCAGTTCTTC
D gene: -; J gene: TRBJ1-1; clone size: -; V gene: TRBV21-1; CDR3 protein: CASSRGPGQGRTEAFF; CDR3 DNA: TGTGCCAGCAGCCGCGGCCCGGGACAGGGGAGGACTGAAGCTTTCTTT
D gene: -; J gene: TRBJ1-6; clone size: -; V gene: TRBV2; CDR3 protein: CASKQGMSYNSPLHF; CDR3 DNA: TGTGCCAGCAAGCAGGGGATGTCCTATAATTCACCCCTCCACTTT
D gene: TRBD1; J gene: TRBJ2-3; clone size: -; V gene: TRBV18; CDR3 protein: CASSLGQGTDTQYF; CDR3 DNA: TGTGCCAGCTCTCTCGGACAGGGAACGGATACGCAGTATTTT
D gene: -; J gene: TRBJ1-5; clone size: -; V gene: TRBV12-5; CDR3 protein: CASGLQDYQPQHF; CDR3 DNA: TGTGCTAGTGGTTTACAGGATTATCAGCCCCAGCATTTT
D gene: TRBD1; J gene: TRBJ1-3; clone size: -; V gene: TRBV9; CDR3 protein: CASTQGASGNTIYF; CDR3 DNA: TGTGCCAGCACCCAGGGGGCCTCTGGAAACACCATATATTTT
D gene: -; J gene: TRBJ1-2; clone size: -; V gene: TRBV6-5; CDR3 protein: CASSPQGTESYGYTF; CDR3 DNA: TGTGCCAGCAGTCCTCAGGGGACGGAGAGCTATGGCTACACCTTC